This note documents a single T cell receptor beta chain sequence. This clonotype showed up just a few times. Which antigen it targets is not known. Per-base qualities were not stored, and no clone one base away is much larger. These data come from a study of post-analysis software for immune sequencing data (dated by TCRdb to about 2015). A note on the overall study: The recorded disease courses included relapsing-remitting, secondary progressive and progressive-relapsing multiple sclerosis, and some patients had no subtype annotation. A subset of samples was prepared in parallel using single-end sample barcoding, then pooled and co-amplified after Illumina adapter ligation. The multiple sclerosis patient repertoires were compared with some twelve previously published healthy control repertoires from donors aged about 6 to 26 years. The research as a whole found: Patients showed significantly higher frequencies than controls for five TRBV segments, among them TRBV5-6, TRBV5-1 and TRBV20-1. Multiple sclerosis patients had significantly lower normalized Chao1 diversity than controls, a result that suggests substantial peripheral T-cell clonal expansion. The multiple sclerosis patient group was slightly younger than the control group. Strong co-clustering of samples prepared in the same batch was shown by direct clustering with F measure, prompting a batch-effect correction.

To demonstrate the VDJtools post-analysis software, the study profiled TCR beta repertoires from the peripheral blood of around 13 young patients with multiple sclerosis. Multiple sclerosis patients were children and adolescents aged 6 to 15 years. The protocol used for the library was PCR. Instrument on record: Illumina HiSeq 2500. To reduce PCR and sequencing biases, unique molecular identifiers were built into the TCR beta cDNA libraries. Per 1 to 10 million input T cells, some 500,000 cDNA molecules were obtained, such that each molecule approximated one T cell. The patient libraries were prepared and sequenced with the same protocol used for the earlier healthy control dataset. Within a given batch, samples were prepared together, multiplexed and sequenced on the same HiSeq lane. Per the original workflow: Raw barcoded reads were processed with MIGEC, and single-read molecular identifier groups were discarded before consensus assembly and CDR3 extraction. VDJtools was used for post-analysis of the clonotype tables, and diversity was normalized by down-sampling every dataset to the size of the smallest sample. In repertoire overlap clustering, CDR3 amino acid sequences, but not nucleotide sequences, were matched to correct batch-related cross-sample contamination. TCRdb reran the public reads through fastp at Q25 and MiXCR, keeping productive beta chains. Identical CDR3 protein sequences are pooled into one entry, listed with their most common genes and DNA. What appears here as the V and J calls and clone size reflects TCRdb's work, not the paper's. The sample table records fewer than 900,000 distinct CDR3 sequences; about 45% of these occur just once. The ten most abundant clones make up approximately 5% of the sample.

CDR1 and CDR2 were assigned from the germline V gene as SQVTM and ANQGSEA. The CDR3 starts with the cysteine, ends with the phenylalanine, and has 13 residues. CDR3 DNA only is kept here, 39 bases in frame from base 1. The germline ends are 11 bases apart after V is trimmed by 5 bases and J by 0 bases. The sequence joins TRBV29-1 to TRBJ2-7, with a weak D call of TRBD1 (5 bases match). The specimen sequenced was blood. The clonotype was recovered from a girl between 10 and 17 years old with multiple sclerosis. The CDR3 reads CSVWGDRSYEQYF. The DNA sequence is TGCAGCGTTTGGGGCGACCGCTCCTACGAGCAGTACTTC.